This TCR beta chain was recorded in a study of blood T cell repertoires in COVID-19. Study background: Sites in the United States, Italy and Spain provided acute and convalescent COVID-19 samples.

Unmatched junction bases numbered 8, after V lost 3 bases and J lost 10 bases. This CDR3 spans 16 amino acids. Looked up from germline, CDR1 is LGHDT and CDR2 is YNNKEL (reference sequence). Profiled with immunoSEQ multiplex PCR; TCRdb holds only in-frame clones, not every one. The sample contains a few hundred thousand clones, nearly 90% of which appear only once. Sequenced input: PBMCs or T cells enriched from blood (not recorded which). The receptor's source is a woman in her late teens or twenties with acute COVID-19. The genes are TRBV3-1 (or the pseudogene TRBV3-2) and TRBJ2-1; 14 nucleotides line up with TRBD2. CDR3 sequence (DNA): TGTGCCAGCAGCCAGGGAGGGACTAGCGGGAGAGTAGAGCAGTTCTTC. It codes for CASSQGGTSGRVEQFF.